This T cell receptor (beta chain) is drawn from a study of blood T cell repertoires in COVID-19. About the research overall: Researchers got acute and convalescent COVID-19 samples from the United States, Italy and Spain. The analysed material was cDNA or gDNA that came from T cells, B-cell-depleted T cells, or PBMCs.

The CDR3 loop spans 15 amino acids. Trimming took 6 bases from V and 8 from J; bases not matched to a gene: 11. CDR1 and CDR2 (germline): MNHEY, SVGAGI. Per the original data handling: The assay estimated nucleated cells by amplifying reference gene primers. Assay used: immunoSEQ multiplex PCR; TCRdb lists only in-frame clones, some missing. V, J and clone size are those of that table, while D and trimming were read from the DNA. The sample shows approximately 200,000 clones, about 86% of them seen only once. The source is a man younger than 35 with active or convalescent COVID-19. The sequencing input was peripheral blood. This sequence joins TRBV6-5 and TRBJ1-2; 11 positions match TRBD1. DNA for the CDR3: TGTGCCAGCAGGGCCTCCGGACAGGGGGCAGAGGGCTACACCTTC. Protein: CASRASGQGAEGYTF.